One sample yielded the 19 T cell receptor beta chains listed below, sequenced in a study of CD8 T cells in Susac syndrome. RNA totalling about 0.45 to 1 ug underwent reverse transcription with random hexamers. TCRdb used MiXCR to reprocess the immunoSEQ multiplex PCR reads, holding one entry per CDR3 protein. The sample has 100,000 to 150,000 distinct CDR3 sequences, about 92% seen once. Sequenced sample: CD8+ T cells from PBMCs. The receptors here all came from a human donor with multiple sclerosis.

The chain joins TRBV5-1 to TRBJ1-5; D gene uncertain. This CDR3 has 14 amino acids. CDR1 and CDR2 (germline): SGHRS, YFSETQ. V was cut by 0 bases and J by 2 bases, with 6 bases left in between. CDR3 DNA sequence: TGCGCCAGCAGCTTGGGAGAACGCAATCAGCCCCAGCATTTT. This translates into CASSLGERNQPQHF.

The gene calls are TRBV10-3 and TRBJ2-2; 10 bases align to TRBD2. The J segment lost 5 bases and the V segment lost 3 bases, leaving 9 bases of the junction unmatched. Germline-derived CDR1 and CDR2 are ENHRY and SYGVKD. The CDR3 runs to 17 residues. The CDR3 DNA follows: TGTGCCATCAGTGACCTAGCGGGAGTGAGGGGTACCGGGGAGCTGTTTTTT. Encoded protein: CAISDLAGVRGTGELFF.

DNA of the CDR3: TGCGCCAGCACTGTATTCCCTGAGAACAACGCTGAAGCTTTCTTT. Translating gives CASTVFPENNAEAFF. The J gene is TRBJ1-1, the V gene TRBV5-1; D is undetermined. Germline V gene lookup returns CDR1 SGHRS and CDR2 YFSETQ. This CDR3 is 15 amino acids long. V was clipped by 6 bases and J by 6 bases, with 21 bases between them.

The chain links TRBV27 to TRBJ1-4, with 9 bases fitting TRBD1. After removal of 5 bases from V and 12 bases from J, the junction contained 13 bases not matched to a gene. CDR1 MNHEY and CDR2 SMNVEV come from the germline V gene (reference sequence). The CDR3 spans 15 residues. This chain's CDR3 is CASSHSGTGLWELFF. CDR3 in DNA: TGTGCCAGCAGTCACTCCGGGACAGGGCTATGGGAACTGTTTTTT. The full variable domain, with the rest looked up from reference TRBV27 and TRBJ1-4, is EAQVTQNPRYLITVTGKKLTVTCSQNMNHEYMSWYRQDPGLGLRQIYYSMNVEVTDKGDVPEGYKVSRKEKRNFPLILESPSPNQTSLYFCASSHSGTGLWELFFGSGTQLSVL.

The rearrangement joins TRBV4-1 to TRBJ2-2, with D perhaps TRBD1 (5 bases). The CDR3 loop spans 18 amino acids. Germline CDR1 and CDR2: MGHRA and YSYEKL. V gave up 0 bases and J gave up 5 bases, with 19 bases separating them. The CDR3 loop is CASSQDGAKGGRTGELFF. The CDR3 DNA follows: TGCGCCAGCAGCCAAGATGGGGCGAAGGGTGGTAGGACCGGGGAGCTGTTTTTT.

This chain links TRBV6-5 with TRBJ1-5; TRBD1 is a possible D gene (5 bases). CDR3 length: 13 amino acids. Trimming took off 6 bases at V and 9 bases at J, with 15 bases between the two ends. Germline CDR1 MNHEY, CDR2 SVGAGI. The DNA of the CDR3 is TGTGCCAGCAGCCCCGGACACCCTGGGCCCCAGCATTTT. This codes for CASSPGHPGPQHF.

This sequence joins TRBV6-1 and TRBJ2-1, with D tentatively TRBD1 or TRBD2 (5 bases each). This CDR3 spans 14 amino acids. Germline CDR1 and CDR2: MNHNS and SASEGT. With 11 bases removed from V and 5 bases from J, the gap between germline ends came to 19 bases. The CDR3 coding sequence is TGTGCCGCAACCGGGACCGCGTTAAACAATGAGCAGTTCTTC. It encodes CAATGTALNNEQFF.

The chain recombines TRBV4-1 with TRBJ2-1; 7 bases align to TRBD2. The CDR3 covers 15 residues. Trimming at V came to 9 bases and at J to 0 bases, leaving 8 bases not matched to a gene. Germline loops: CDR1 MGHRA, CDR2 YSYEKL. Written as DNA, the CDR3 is TGCGCCAGTGGGGGGGGAGGGTCCTCCTACAATGAGCAGTTCTTC. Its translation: CASGGGGSSYNEQFF.

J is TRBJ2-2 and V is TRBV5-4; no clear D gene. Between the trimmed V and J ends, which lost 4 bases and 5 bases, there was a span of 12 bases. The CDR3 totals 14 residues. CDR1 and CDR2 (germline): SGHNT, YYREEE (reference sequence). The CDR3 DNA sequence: TGTGCCAGCAGCCCCATGGGTCTGACCGGGGAGCTGTTTTTT. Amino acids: CASSPMGLTGELFF.

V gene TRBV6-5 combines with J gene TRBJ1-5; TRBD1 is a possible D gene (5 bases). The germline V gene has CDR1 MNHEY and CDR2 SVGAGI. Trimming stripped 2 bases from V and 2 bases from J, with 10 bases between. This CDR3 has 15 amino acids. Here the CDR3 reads CASSYGGIGNQPQHF. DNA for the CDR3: TGTGCCAGCAGTTACGGGGGTATTGGCAATCAGCCCCAGCATTTT.

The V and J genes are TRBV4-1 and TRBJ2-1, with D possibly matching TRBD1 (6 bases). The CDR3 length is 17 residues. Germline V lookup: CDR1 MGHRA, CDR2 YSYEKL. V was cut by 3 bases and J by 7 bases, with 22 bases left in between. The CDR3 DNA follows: TGCGCCAGCAGCCACCCATCACAGGGCCCCGCGGATAATGAGCAGTTCTTC. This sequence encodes CASSHPSQGPADNEQFF.

The chain's CDR3 is CASSSRDPNTGELFF. For the CDR3, the DNA is TGTGCCAGCAGCTCCAGGGACCCGAACACCGGGGAGCTGTTTTTT. This chain joins TRBV13 and TRBJ2-2; D tentatively fits TRBD1 or TRBD2 (5 bases each). This CDR3 contains 15 residues. Germline CDR1 is PRHDT and CDR2 is FYEKMQ (reference sequence). V lost 4 bases and J 0 bases, leaving 9 bases between the germline ends.

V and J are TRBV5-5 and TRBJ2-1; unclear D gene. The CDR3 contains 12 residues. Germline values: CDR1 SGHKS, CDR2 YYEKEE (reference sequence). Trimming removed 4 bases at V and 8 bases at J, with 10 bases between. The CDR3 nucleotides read TGTGCCAGCAGCCTATTAGACGATGAGCAGTTCTTC. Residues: CASSLLDDEQFF.

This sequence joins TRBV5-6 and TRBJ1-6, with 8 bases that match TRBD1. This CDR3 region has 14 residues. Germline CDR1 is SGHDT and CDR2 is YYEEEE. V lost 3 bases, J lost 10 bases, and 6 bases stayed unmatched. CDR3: CASSSTGAGSPLHF. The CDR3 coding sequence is TGTGCCAGCAGCTCGACAGGGGCTGGGTCACCCCTCCACTTT.

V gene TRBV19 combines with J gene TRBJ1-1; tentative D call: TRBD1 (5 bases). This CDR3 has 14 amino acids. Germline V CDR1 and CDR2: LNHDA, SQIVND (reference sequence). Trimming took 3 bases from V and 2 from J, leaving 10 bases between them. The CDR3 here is CASSMGPRNTEAFF. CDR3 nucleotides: TGTGCCAGTAGTATGGGACCCCGAAACACTGAAGCTTTCTTT.

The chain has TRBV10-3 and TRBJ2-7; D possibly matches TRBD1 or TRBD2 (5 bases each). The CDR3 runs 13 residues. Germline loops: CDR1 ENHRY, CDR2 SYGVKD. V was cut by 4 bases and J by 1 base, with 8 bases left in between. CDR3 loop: CAISAWGSYEQYV. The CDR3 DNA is TGTGCCATCAGTGCCTGGGGGTCCTACGAGCAGTACGTC.

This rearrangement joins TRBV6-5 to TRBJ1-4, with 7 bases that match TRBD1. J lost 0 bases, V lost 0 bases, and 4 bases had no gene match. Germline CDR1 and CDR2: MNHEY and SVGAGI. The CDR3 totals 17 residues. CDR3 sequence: CASSYSVQGATNEKLFF. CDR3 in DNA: TGTGCCAGCAGTTACTCGGTCCAGGGGGCAACTAATGAAAAACTGTTTTTT.

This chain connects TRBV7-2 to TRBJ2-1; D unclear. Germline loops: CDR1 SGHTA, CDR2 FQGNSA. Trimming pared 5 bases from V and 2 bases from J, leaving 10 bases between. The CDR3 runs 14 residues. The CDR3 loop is CASSLVSPYNEQFF. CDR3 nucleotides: TGTGCCAGCAGCCTCGTTTCCCCCTACAATGAGCAGTTCTTC. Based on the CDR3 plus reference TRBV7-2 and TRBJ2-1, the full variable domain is GAGVSQSPSNKVTEKGKDVELRCDPISGHTALYWYRQSLGQGLEFLIYFQGNSAPDKSGLPSDRFSAERTGGSVSTLTIQRTQQEDSAVYLCASSLVSPYNEQFFGPGTRLTVL.

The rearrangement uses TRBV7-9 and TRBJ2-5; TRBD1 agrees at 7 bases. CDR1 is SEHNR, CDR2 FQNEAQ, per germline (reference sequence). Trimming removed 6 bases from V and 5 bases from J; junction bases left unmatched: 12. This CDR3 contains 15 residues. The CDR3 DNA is TGTGCCAGCAGTTCCCCCTGGGACAGTGCGGAGACCCAGTACTTC. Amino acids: CASSSPWDSAETQYF.